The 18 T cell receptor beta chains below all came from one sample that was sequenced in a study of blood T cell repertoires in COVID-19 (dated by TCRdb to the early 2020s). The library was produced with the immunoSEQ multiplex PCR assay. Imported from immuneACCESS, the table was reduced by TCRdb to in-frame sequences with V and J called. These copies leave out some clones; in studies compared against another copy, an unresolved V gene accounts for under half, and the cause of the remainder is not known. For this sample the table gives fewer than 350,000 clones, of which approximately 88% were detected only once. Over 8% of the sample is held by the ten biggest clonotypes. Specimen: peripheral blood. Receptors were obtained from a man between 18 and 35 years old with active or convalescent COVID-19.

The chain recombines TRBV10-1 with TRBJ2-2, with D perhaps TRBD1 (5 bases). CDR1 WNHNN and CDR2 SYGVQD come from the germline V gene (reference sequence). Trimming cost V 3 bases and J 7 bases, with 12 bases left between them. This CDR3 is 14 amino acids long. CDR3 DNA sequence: TGCGCCAGCAGTGACAATCAGGGTTACGGGGAGCTGTTTTTT. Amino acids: CASSDNQGYGELFF.

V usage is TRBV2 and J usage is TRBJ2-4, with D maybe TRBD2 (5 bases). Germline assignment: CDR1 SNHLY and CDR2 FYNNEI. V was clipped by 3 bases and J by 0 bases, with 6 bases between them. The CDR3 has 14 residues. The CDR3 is CASSDREAKNIQYF. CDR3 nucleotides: TGTGCCAGCAGTGACCGGGAAGCCAAAAACATTCAGTACTTC. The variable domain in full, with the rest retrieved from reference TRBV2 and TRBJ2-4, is EPEVTQTPSHQVTQMGQEVILRCVPISNHLYFYWYRQILGQKVEFLVSFYNNEISEKSEIFDDQFSVERPDGSNFTLKIRSTKLEDSAMYFCASSDREAKNIQYFGAGTRLSVL.

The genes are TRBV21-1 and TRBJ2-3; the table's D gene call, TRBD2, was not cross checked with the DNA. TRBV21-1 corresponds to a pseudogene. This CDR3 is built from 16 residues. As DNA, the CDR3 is TGTGCCAGCAGCACCCCTAGCGGGGGAGTAACAGATACGCAGTATTTT. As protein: CASSTPSGGVTDTQYF.

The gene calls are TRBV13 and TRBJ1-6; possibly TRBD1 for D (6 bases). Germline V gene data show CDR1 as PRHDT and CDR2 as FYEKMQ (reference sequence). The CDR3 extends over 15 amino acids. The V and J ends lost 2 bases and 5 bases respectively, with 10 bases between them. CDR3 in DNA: TGTGCCAGCAGCTTAAGTGGACAGCATAATTCACCCCTCCACTTT. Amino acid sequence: CASSLSGQHNSPLHF.

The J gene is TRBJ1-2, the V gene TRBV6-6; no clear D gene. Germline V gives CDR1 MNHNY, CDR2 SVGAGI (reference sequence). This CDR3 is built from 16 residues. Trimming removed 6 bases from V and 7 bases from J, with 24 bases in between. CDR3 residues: CASSLSLGGSLSGYTF. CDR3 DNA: TGTGCCAGCAGCCTATCCCTTGGCGGGAGCTTAAGTGGCTACACCTTC.

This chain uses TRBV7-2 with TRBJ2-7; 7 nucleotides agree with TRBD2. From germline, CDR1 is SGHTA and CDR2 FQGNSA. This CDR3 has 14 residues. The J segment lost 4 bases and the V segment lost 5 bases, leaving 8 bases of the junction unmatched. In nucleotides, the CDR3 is TGTGCCAGCAGCCGCCGGGGTAGCGGGTACGAGCAGTACTTC. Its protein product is CASSRRGSGYEQYF.

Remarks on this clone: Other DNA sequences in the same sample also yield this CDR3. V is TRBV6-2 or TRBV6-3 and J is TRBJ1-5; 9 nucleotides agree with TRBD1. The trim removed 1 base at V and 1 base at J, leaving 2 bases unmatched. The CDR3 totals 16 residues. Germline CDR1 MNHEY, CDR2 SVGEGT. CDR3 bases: TGTGCCAGCAGTTACTGGGGACAGGGCAGCAATCAGCCCCAGCATTTT. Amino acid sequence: CASSYWGQGSNQPQHF.

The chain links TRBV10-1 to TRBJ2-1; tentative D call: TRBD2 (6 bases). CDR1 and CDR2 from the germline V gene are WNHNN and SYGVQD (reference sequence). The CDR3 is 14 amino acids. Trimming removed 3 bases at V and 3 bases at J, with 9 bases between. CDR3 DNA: TGCGCCAGCAGTGACTCGGGGGACTACAATGAGCAGTTCTTC. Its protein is CASSDSGDYNEQFF.

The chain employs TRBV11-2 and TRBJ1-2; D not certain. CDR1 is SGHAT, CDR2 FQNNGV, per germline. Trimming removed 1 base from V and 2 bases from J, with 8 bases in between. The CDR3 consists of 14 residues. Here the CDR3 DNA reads TGTGCCAGCAGCTTAGTTAACAGCAACTATGGCTACACCTTC. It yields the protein CASSLVNSNYGYTF.

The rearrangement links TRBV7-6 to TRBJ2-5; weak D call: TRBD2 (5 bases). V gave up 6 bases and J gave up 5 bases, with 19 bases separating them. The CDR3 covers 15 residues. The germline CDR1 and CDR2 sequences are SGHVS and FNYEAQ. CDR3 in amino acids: CASRSSGSGWETQYF. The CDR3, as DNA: TGTGCCAGCAGGTCGAGTGGTTCGGGGTGGGAGACCCAGTACTTC.

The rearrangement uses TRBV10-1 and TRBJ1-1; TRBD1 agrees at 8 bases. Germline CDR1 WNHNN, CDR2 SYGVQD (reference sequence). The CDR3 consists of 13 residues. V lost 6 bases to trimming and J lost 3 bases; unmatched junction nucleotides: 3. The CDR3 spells CASSSDRDTEAFF. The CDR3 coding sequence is TGCGCCAGCAGCTCGGACAGGGACACTGAAGCTTTCTTT.

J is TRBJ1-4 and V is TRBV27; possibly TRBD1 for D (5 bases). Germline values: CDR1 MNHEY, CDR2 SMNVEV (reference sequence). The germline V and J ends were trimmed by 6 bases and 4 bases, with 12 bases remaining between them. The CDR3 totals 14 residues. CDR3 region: CASRSDRYNEKLFF. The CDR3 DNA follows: TGTGCCAGCAGAAGCGACAGATATAATGAAAAACTGTTTTTT.

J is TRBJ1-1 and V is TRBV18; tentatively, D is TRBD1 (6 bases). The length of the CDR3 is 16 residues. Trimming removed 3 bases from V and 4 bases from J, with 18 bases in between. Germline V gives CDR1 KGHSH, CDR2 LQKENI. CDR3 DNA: TGTGCCAGCTCACCTACCAAGACAGGTCTAGGCACTGAAGCTTTCTTT. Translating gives CASSPTKTGLGTEAFF.

The CDR3 nucleotides read TGCGCCACCCAAGCAACGGGGGGGGCTCACAATGAGCAGTTCTTC. Protein product: CATQATGGAHNEQFF. The V call is TRBV10-2, the J call TRBJ2-1, with 8 bases that match TRBD2. CDR1 is WSHSY and CDR2 is SAAADI in the germline V gene. Trimming took 10 bases from V and 5 from J; bases not matched to a gene: 13. The CDR3 covers 15 residues.

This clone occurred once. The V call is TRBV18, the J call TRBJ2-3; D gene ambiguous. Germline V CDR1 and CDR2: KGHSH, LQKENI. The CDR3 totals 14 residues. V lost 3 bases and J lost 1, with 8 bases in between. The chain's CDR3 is CASSPVVGTDTQYF. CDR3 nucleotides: TGTGCCAGCTCACCGGTAGTAGGCACAGATACGCAGTATTTT.

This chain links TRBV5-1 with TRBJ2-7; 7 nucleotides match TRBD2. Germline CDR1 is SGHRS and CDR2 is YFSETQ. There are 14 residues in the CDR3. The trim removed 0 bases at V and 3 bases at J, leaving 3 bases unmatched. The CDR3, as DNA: TGCGCCAGCAGCTTGGGCGGGGGTCGCTACGAGCAGTACTTC. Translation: CASSLGGGRYEQYF.

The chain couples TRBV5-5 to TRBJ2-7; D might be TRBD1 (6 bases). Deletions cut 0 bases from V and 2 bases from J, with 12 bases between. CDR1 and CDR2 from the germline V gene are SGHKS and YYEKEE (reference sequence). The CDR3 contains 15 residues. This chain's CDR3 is CASSLGQGHAYEQYF. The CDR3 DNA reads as TGTGCCAGCAGCTTGGGGCAGGGACACGCCTACGAGCAGTACTTC.

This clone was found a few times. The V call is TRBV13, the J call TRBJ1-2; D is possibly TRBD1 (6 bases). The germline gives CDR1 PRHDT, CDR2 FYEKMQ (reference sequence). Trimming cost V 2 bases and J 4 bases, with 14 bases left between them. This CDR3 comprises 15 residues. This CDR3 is CASSLSPGGPYGYTF. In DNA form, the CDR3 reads TGTGCCAGCAGCTTATCCCCCGGGGGGCCCTATGGCTACACCTTC.